The clone carrying this T cell receptor beta chain appeared a few times. Its antigen remains unidentified. These data originate in a study of blood T cells in healthy people across ages. Study findings and constraints: Older age went with lower TCR beta diversity per million T cells, in a roughly linear way. It was held that diversity estimates obtained from one million T cells represented underestimates. The CMV status of each donor remained undetermined, and this could have confounded shifts in expanded clonotypes.

Primed by a sample-barcoded 5' primer and a J-beta primer mix, a second PCR proceeded for about 7 to 11 cycles. Every cDNA molecule carried a tag from a template-switch adaptor bearing 12 random nucleotides. TCRdb redid the calling of the 5' RACE reads with MiXCR, one entry per CDR3 protein. Seen here are 550,000 to 600,000 distinct CDR3 sequences, 25% to 30% observed once, and the top ten hold around a sixth. The sequencing sample was made of blood. This TCR was sampled from a woman between 65 and 79 years old in good health.

The CDR3 loop is CASSSNEGVGHAFF. The DNA for the CDR3 is TGTGCCAGCAGCTCTAACGAGGGTGTGGGGCACGCTTTCTTT. The chain links TRBV7-9 to TRBJ1-1; possibly TRBD1 for D (5 bases). The CDR3 has 14 residues. From germline, CDR1 is SEHNR and CDR2 FQNEAQ (reference sequence). V was shortened by 4 bases and J by 11 bases, with 20 bases between the two germline ends.